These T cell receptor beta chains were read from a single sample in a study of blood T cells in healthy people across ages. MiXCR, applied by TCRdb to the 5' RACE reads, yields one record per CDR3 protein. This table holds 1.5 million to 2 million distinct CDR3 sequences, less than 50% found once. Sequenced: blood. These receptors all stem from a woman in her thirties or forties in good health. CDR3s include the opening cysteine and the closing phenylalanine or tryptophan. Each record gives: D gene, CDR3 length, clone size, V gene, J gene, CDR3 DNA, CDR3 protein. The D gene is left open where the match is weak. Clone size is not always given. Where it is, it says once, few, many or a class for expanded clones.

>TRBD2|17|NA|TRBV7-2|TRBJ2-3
TGTGCCAGCAGCTTAGTTAAGACGGGACTACGCACAGATACGCAGTATTTT
CASSLVKTGLRTDTQYF
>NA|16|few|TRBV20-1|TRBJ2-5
TGCAGTGCTAGAGACTCGGGCAGCGGATCCAAAGAGACCCAGTACTTC
CSARDSGSGSKETQYF
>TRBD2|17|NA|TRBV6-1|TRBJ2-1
TGTGCCAGCACTGGACTAGCGGGGGAGTACTCCTACAATGAGCAGTTCTTC
CASTGLAGEYSYNEQFF
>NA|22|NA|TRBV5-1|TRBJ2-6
TGCGCCAGCAGCACCCCGAAAGTCCCAGAGGGACACCTGAGCTCTGGGGCCAACGTCCTGACTTTC
CASSTPKVPEGHLSSGANVLTF
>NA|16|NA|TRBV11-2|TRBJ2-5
TGTGCCAGCAGCCCCGCGGGTGGGGGGGCCGTAGAGACCCAGTACTTC
CASSPAGGGAVETQYF
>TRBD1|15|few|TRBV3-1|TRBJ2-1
TGTGCCAGCAGCCAAGAGGGACAGGTTTACAATGAGCAGTTCTTC
CASSQEGQVYNEQFF
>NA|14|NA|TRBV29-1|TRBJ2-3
TGCAGCGTTGCGTTGAGCAAAATAGTGGATACGCAGTATTTT
CSVALSKIVDTQYF
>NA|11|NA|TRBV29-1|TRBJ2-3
TGCAGCGTTGGCTCCACAGATACGCGGTATTTT
CSVGSTDTRYF
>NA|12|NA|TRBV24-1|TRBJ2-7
TGTGCCACCTCTCAGGGAGGCTACGAGCAGTACTTC
CATSQGGYEQYF
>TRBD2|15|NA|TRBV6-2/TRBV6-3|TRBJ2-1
TGTGCCAGCAGTTACGGGGCGGGAGGCGTGAATGAGCAGTTCTTC
CASSYGAGGVNEQFF
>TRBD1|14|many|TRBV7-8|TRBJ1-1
TGTGCCAGCAGCTCCGGGACAGGGGGCACTGAAGCTTTCTTT
CASSSGTGGTEAFF
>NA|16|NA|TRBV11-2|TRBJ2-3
TGTGCCAGCAGCTTAGATCTCAGGAACTGGGCAGATACGCAGTATTTT
CASSLDLRNWADTQYF
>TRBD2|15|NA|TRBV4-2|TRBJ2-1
TGTGCCAGCAGCCAATCAAGCGGGGGGGCCGTTGAGCAGTTCTTC
CASSQSSGGAVEQFF
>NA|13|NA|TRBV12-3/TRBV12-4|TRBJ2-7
TGTGCCAGCATTGCCGTTGGGTTGTACGAGCAGTACTTC
CASIAVGLYEQYF
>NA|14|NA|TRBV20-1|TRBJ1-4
TGCAGTGCTAGAGATAACCCGTTAAATGAAAAACTGTTTTTT
CSARDNPLNEKLFF
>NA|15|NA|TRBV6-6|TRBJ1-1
TGTGCCAGCAGACCACAGGGAATTAGAAACACTGAAGCTTTCTTT
CASRPQGIRNTEAFF
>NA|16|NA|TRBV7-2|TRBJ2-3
TGTGCCAGCAGCCGTGGAGGGGAAGGGGGCACAGATACGCAGTATTTT
CASSRGGEGGTDTQYF
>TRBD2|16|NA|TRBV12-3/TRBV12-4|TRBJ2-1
TGTGCCAGCAGTACCCACAGGGCGGGGGGGCTAAGTGAGCTGTTCTTC
CASSTHRAGGLSELFF
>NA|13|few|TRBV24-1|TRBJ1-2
TGTGCCACCAGTTCGGAGGGATCTTATGGCTACACCTTC
CATSSEGSYGYTF
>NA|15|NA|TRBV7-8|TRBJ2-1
TGTGCCAGCAGCCTAGTAGAAGGGAGGTCCAATGAGCAGTTCTTC
CASSLVEGRSNEQFF
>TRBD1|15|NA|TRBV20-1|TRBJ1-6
TGCAGTGCTCCACCGGGACAGGGGGTGAATTCACCCCTCCACTTT
CSAPPGQGVNSPLHF
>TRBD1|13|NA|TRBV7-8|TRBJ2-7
TGTGCCAGTAGCTTAGCAAGGGACAGCGAGCAGTACTTC
CASSLARDSEQYF
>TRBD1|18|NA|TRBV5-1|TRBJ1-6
TGCGCCAGCAGCCTAAATATTCCTGGGGACAGTAATAATTCACCCCTCCACTTT
CASSLNIPGDSNNSPLHF
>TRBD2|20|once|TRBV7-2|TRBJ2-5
TGTGCCAGCAGCTCCGGCCTAGGACTAGCGGGGGCAAGTCACCAAGAGACCCAGTACTTC
CASSSGLGLAGASHQETQYF
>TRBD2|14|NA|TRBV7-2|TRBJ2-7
TGTGCCAGCAGCTCGGCGGGGGGGAATGGCGAGCAGTACTTC
CASSSAGGNGEQYF
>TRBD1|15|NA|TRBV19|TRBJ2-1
TGTGCCAGTAGTATAGGACAGGGAATTGGCAATGAGCAGTTCTTC
CASSIGQGIGNEQFF
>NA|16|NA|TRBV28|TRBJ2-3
TGTGCCAGCAGTTTCGGTCGGGACTCCGACACAGATACGCAGTATTTT
CASSFGRDSDTDTQYF
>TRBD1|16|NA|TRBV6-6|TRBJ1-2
TGTGCCAGCACCCAGATGGACAGGGGAGTTAACTATGGCTACACCTTC
CASTQMDRGVNYGYTF
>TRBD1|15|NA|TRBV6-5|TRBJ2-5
TGTGCCAGCATCCCGCAGGGGGTCGGAGGAGAGACCCAGTACTTC
CASIPQGVGGETQYF
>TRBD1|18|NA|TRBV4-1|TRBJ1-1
TGCGCCAGCAGCCAAGATGGCCGACCCGTGGACAGGGCTCCTGAAGCTTTCTTT
CASSQDGRPVDRAPEAFF
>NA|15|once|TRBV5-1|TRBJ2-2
TGCGCCAGCCGCGCAAGGACGGAGGGCACCGGGGAGCTGTTTTTT
CASRARTEGTGELFF
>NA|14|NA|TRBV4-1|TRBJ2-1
TGCGCCAGCAGCCAAGAAGCTAGCTGGGATGAGCAGTTCTTC
CASSQEASWDEQFF
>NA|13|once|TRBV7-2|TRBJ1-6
TGTGCCAGCAGCTCACAGGGTCATTCACCCCTCCACTTT
CASSSQGHSPLHF
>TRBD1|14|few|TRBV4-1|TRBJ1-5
TGCGCCAGCAGCCCGACAGGGGTTCCTCAGCCCCAGCATTTT
CASSPTGVPQPQHF
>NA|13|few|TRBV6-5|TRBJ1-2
TGTGCCAGCAGCGGTGAGGGTGACTATGGCTACACCTTC
CASSGEGDYGYTF
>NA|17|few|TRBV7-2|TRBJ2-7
TGTGCCAGCAGCTTAGAGGGGAATGGGGGGCTCTCCTACGAGCAGTACTTC
CASSLEGNGGLSYEQYF
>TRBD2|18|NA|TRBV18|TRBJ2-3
TGTGCCAGCTCATCGGGACTAGCGGGGGTTACTAGCACAGATACGCAGTATTTT
CASSSGLAGVTSTDTQYF
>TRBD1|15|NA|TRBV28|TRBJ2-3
TGTGCCAGCAGTTACACAGGGGATGGCACAGATACGCAGTATTTT
CASSYTGDGTDTQYF
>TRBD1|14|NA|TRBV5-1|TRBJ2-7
TGCGCCAGCAGCACCGGACAGGGATTCAGCGAGCAGTACTTC
CASSTGQGFSEQYF
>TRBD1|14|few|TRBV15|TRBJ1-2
TGTGCCACCAGCCAAACCCCGACAGGGCGGGGCTACACCTTC
CATSQTPTGRGYTF
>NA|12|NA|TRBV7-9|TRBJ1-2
TGTGCCAGCAGCCCCGGGGTACATGGCTACACCTTC
CASSPGVHGYTF
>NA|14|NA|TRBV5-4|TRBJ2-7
TGTGCCAGCAGCCCCGGGACGAATGTCTACGAGCAGTACTTC
CASSPGTNVYEQYF
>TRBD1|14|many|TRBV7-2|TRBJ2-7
TGTGCCAGCAGCTGGAACAGGGGGAGGTACGAGCAGTACTTC
CASSWNRGRYEQYF
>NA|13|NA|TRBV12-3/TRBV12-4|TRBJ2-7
TGTACCAGCAGTGGCCAGGAGGGGATCGAGCAGTACTTC
CTSSGQEGIEQYF
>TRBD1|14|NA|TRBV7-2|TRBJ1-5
TGTGCCAGCAGCGCAAGACAGGGAAGGGAGCCCCAGCATTTT
CASSARQGREPQHF